Described below is a single T cell receptor beta chain sequence and its context. No cognate antigen has been identified for it. No base quality information exists; no much larger clone differs at one position. The immunoSEQ Assay, a bias-controlled multiplex PCR, was used to amplify TCRbeta CDR3 regions from genomic DNA. Under the source paper's analysis protocol: Within the assay, amplification of reference gene primers was used to estimate how many nucleated cells each sample contained. Sequence reads were collapsed and filtered to measure the absolute abundance of every unique TCRbeta CDR3 rearrangement. For each sample, productive Simpson clonality was calculated by taking the square root of Simpson's diversity index across productive rearrangements. The immuneACCESS repertoire file appears here via TCRdb, limited to in-frame rearrangements. These files lack a portion of the clones; in checked studies, under half of the deficit traces to unresolved V genes, and the cause of the others is not known. For V, J and clone size, that table is used; D and trimming come from the DNA. The sample contains fewer than 85,000 clones, around 67% of them found a single time. The ten most abundant clones make up less than 25% of the sample.

Collaborating institutions collected whole blood in K2EDTA tubes following their own protocols. For TCRbeta analysis, collaborators shipped samples in one of three forms: frozen whole blood, isolated PBMCs, or DNA extracted from either of those sample types. The data originate from a study of blood T cell repertoires in COVID-19 (dated by TCRdb to the early 2020s). As for the study more broadly: Samples covering the acute and convalescent phases of COVID-19 were provided by collaborators in the United States, Italy and Spain. The material from the prospective study consisted of cDNA or gDNA derived from T cells, B-cell-depleted T cells, or PBMCs. Subjects who had been exposed to COVID-19, were actively infected with it, or had recovered from it provided the deeply sampled blood TCRbeta repertoires that made up the dataset. A freely available public database, intended as a resource for researchers studying the immune response to SARS-CoV-2, is where the repertoires were released. The samples were drawn from the first 160 participants of the ongoing ImmuneRACE study and from 1,254 subjects provided by 6 global collaborators. A de-identified subject ID, COVID-19 status, age in years and sex were almost always included in the sample metadata. Where available, HLA class I and class II types were obtained from metadata supplied by the sample provider rather than from assay-based typing. Findings and caveats that apply to the study as a whole: The quantity of clinical and demographic metadata differed by source and by participant and was supplied without curation.

From the cysteine through the phenylalanine, the CDR3 covers 14 amino acids. Just CDR3 DNA is preserved here, 42 bases in frame from base 1. CDR1 SEHNR and CDR2 FQNEAQ were looked up in the germline V gene (reference sequence). V ends up 3 bases short and J 0 bases short, with an unmatched junction base count of 2. The sample was peripheral blood. The V and J genes are TRBV7-9 and TRBJ2-7, and 7 bases in between align with TRBD1. This TCR was recovered from a man between 60 and 70 years old with acute or convalescent COVID-19. CDR3 reads: CASSFRDSSYEQYF. The DNA is TGTGCCAGCAGCTTCCGGGACAGCTCCTACGAGCAGTACTTC.